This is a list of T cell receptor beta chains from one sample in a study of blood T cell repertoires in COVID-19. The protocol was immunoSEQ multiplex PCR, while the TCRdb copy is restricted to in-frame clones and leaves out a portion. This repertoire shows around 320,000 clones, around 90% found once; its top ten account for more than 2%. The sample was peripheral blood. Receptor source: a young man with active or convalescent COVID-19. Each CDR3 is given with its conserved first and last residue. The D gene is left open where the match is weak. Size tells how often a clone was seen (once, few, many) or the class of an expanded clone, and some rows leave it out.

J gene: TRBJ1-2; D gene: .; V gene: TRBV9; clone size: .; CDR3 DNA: TGTGCCAGCAGCGTAGATCAGGGGCGCAACTATGGCTACACCTTC; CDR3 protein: CASSVDQGRNYGYTF
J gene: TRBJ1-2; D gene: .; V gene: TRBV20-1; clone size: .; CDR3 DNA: TGCAGTTCGTCCCTACCGGTCCCCTACACCTTC; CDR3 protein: CSSSLPVPYTF
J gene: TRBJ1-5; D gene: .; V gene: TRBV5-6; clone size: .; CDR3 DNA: TGTGCCAGCAGCTCGGCCGGGGGTCGGGCCCAGCATTTT; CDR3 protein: CASSSAGGRAQHF
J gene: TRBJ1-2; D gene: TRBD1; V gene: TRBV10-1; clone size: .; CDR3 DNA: TGCGCCAGCAGCCTAAACCGGGACAGGGGCCCCTATGGCTACACCTTC; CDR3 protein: CASSLNRDRGPYGYTF
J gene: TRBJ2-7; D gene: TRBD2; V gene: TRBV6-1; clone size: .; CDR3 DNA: TGTGCCAGCAGTGAAGCTCGGACTAGCGGGGGTGGGGTGGTGCAGTACTTC; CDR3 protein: CASSEARTSGGGVVQYF
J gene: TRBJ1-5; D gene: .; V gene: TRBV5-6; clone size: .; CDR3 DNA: TGTGCCAGCAGTTACTCGGGGCAGCCCCAGCATTTT; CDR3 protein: CASSYSGQPQHF
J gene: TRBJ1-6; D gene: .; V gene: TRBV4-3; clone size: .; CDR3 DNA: TGCGCCAGCAGCCAAGACAGGGGTTACAATTCACCCCTCCACTTT; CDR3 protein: CASSQDRGYNSPLHF
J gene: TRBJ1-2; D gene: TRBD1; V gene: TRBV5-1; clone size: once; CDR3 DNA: TGCGCCAGCAGCTGGACAGGGCTTGGCTACACCTTC; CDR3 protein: CASSWTGLGYTF
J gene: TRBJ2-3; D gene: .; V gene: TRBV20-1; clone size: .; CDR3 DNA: TGCAGTGCTAGTCGGCGGGGTAGCACAGATACGCAGTATTTT; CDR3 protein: CSASRRGSTDTQYF
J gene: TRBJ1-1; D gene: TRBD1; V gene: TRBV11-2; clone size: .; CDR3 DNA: TGTGCCAGCAGCTCGCTCAGGGGGCGAAGGGGCGCTGAAGCTTTCTTT; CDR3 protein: CASSSLRGRRGAEAFF
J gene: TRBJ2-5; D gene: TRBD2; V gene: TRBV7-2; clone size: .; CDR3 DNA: TGTGCCAGCAGCTTAATCTTCGGTAGCGGGAGAGAGACCCAGTACTTC; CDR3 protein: CASSLIFGSGRETQYF
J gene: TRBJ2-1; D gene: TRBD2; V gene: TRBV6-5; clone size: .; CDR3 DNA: TGTGCCAGCAGCCTGACTAGCGCAGGCTACAATGAGCAGTTCTTC; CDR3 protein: CASSLTSAGYNEQFF
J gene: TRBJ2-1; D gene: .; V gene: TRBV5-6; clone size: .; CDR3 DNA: TGTGCCAGCAGCTTGATTCAGGGGTTACCCTACAATGAGCAGTTCTTC; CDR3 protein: CASSLIQGLPYNEQFF
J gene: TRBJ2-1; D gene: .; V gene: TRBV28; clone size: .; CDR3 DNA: TGTGCCAGCAGTTTCCAGTTGCACAGTGAGCAGTTCTTC; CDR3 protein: CASSFQLHSEQFF
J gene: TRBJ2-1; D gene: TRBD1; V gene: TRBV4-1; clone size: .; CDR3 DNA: TGCGCCAGCAGCCGGACAGGGGGTGAGCAGTTCTTC; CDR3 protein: CASSRTGGEQFF
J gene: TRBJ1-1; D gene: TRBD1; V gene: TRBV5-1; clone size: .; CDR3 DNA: TGCGCCAGCAGCTTGACAGGGGGCTTGAACACTGAAGCTTTCTTT; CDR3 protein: CASSLTGGLNTEAFF
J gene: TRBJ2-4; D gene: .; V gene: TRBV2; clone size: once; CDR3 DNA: TGTGCCAGCAACTCGCAGGGGACCAACATTCAGTACTTC; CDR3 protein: CASNSQGTNIQYF
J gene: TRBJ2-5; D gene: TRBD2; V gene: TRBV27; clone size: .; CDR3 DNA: TGTGCCAGCAGTTTGACTAGCGGGCCCCAAGAGACCCAGTACTTC; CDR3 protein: CASSLTSGPQETQYF
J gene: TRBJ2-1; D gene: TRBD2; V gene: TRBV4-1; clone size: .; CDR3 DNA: TGCGCCAGCAGCGGAGGACAGACTAGCGGGAGGGCCTATGAGCAGTTCTTC; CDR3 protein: CASSGGQTSGRAYEQFF
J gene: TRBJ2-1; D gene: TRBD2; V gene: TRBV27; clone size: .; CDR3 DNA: TGTGCCAGCAGTGGGGGGACTAGCTCCTACAATGAGCAGTTCTTC; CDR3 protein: CASSGGTSSYNEQFF
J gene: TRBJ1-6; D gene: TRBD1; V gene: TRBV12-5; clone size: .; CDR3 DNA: TGTGCTAGTGGTTTGGTACGAGGGACAGGGGCGGGTCCCCTCCACTTT; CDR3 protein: CASGLVRGTGAGPLHF
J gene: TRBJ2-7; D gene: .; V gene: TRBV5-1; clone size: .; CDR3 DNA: TGCGCCAGCTGGGTCGGGTCGGGCGAGCAGTACTTC; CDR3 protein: CASWVGSGEQYF
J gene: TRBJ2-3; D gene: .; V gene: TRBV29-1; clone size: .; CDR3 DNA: TGCAGTGTTGAAGATCTTGCACTTACGAGCACAGATACGCAGTATTTT; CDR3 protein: CSVEDLALTSTDTQYF
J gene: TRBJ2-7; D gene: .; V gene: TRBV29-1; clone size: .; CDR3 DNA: TGCAGCGTTGAGGCACCTACAGGGATTGGGTACGAGCAGTACTTC; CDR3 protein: CSVEAPTGIGYEQYF
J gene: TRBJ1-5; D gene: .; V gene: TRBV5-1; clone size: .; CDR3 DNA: TGCGCCAGCAGCTTGTTGGGCACGCAGCCCCAGCATTTT; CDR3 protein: CASSLLGTQPQHF
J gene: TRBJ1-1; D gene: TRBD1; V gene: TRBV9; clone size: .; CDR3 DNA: TGTGCCAGCAGCGTAGCGGGCAGGGGGCATACTGAAGCTTTCTTT; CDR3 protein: CASSVAGRGHTEAFF
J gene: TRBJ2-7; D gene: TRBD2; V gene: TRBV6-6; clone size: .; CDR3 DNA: TGTGCCAGCAGCACCATTTCCGGGACTACCTACGAGCAGTACTTC; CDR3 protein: CASSTISGTTYEQYF
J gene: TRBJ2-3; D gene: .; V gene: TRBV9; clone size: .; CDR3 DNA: TGTGCCAGCAGCGTAGGGGTAGCCCAGGGATTCACAGATACGCAGTATTTT; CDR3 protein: CASSVGVAQGFTDTQYF
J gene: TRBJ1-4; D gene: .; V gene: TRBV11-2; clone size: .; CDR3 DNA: TGTGCCAGCAGCTTCACGGGATCTTTAAACGAAAAACTGTTTTTT; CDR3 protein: CASSFTGSLNEKLFF
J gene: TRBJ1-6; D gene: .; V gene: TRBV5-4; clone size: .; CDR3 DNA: TGTGCCAGCAGCACACAGACCTCCTATAATTCACCCCTCCACTTT; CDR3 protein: CASSTQTSYNSPLHF
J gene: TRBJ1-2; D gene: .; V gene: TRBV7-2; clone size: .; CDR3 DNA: TGTGCCAGCAGCCCAAGCTGGCAGGAATATGGCTACACCTTC; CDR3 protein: CASSPSWQEYGYTF
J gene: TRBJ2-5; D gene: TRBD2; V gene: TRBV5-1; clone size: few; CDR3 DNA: TGCGCCAGCAGCTCCGCTAGCGGGGGGGCCGGGGAGACCCAGTACTTC; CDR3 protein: CASSSASGGAGETQYF
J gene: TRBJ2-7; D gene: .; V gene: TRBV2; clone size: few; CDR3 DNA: TGTGCCAGCAGTGACCCAGACAGCTCCTACGAGCAGTACTTC; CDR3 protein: CASSDPDSSYEQYF
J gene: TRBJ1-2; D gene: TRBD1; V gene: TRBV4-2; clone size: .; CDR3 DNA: TGTGCCAGCAGCCAAGATGGCGGGACAGGGGTAGTCAGCTATGGCTACACCTTC; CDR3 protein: CASSQDGGTGVVSYGYTF
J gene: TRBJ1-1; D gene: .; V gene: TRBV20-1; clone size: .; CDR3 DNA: TGCAGTGCTAGTATAAGGGGGACGAACACTGAAGCTTTCTTT; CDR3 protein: CSASIRGTNTEAFF
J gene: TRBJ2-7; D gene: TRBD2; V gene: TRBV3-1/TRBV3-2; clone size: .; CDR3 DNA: TGTGCCAGCAGCCAAGATCATGGAGCGGGGGGTCACGAGCAGTACTTC; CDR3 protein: CASSQDHGAGGHEQYF
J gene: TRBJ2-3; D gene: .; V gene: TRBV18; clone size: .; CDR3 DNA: TGTGCCAGCTCACCCCAGAGGGCAAATGCAGATACGCAGTATTTT; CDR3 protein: CASSPQRANADTQYF
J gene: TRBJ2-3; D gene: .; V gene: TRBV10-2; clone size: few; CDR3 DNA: TGCGCCAGCAGTAGGCAGGGCGTTATAGATACGCAGTATTTT; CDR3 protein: CASSRQGVIDTQYF
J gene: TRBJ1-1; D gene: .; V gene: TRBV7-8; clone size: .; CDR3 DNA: TGTGCCAGCAGCAACCCTAGGGGCAGGGCGAGAACTGAAGCTTTCTTT; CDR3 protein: CASSNPRGRARTEAFF
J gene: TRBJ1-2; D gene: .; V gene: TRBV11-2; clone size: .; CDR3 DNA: TGTGCCAGCAGCTTTGCAGTCCACTATGGCTACACCTTC; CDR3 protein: CASSFAVHYGYTF
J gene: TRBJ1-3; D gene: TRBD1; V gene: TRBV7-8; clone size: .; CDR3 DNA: TGTGCCAGCAGCCCGGACAGGGTGGCCTCTGGAAACACCATATATTTT; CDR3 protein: CASSPDRVASGNTIYF
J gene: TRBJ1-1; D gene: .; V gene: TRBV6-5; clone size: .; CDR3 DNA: TGTGCCAGTTCGAGAAGTGGGACTGCCCCTGAAGCTTTCTTT; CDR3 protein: CASSRSGTAPEAFF
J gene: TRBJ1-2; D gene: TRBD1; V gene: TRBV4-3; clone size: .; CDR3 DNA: TGCGCCAGCAGCCAAGTGGGACAGGGTGACGGCTACACCTTC; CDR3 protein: CASSQVGQGDGYTF